This T cell receptor beta chain was recorded in a study of identical twins. Carrying unique molecular identifiers, the cDNA also gained a universal primer site through template switching. TCRdb fed the 5' RACE reads into MiXCR, producing one record per CDR3 protein. The sample records approximately 590,000 distinct CDR3 sequences, 9.5% to 10% being singletons. Details on this clonotype: The target antigen is unknown.

Among all donors, each was a healthy Caucasian. V trimming: 5 bases; J trimming: 4 bases; junction bases outside the gene matches: 19. Looked up from germline, CDR1 is SGHAT and CDR2 is FQNNGV. The CDR3 has 19 residues. Study-wide results and caveats: Cord blood's abundant beta clonotypes had fewer insertions, unlike memory repertoires. Models predicted less out-of-frame TCR alpha sharing in monozygotic twins than was found.

This sample was shared with a second study, whose subject was yellow fever vaccine responses in identical twins.

This sequence originates from a woman aged 18-35 years in good health. The V call is TRBV11-2, the J call TRBJ2-7, with 11 bases matching TRBD2. The sample was PBMCs. The CDR3 nucleotides are TGTGCCAGCAGCCACCCACGGGTAGCGGGGGGGCCTATGGTGTACGAGCAGTACTTC. It yields the protein CASSHPRVAGGPMVYEQYF.